This T cell receptor (beta chain) was found in a study of early T cells in non-severe SARS-CoV-2 infection. Ten or more counts support this clonotype. Individual cDNA molecules carried attached unique molecular identifiers. TCRdb reanalysed the 5' RACE reads using MiXCR and keeps one entry per CDR3 protein. The sample holds 40,000 to 60,000 distinct CDR3 sequences, around 6.5% seen once. This TCR came from an adult who was a healthcare worker with PCR-confirmed SARS-CoV-2 infection or an uninfected control (not recorded which). The sequencing here drew on whole blood, taken at baseline.

CDR3 DNA: TGCAGTGCCCCGATGGGGCCAAGAGCGGCCGGGGAGCTGTTTTTT. It encodes CSAPMGPRAAGELFF. The rearrangement links TRBV20-1 to TRBJ2-2; D may correspond to TRBD1 or TRBD2 (5 bases each). This CDR3 region has 15 residues. Trimming removed 6 bases from V and 6 bases from J, with 20 bases in between. CDR1 is DFQATT and CDR2 is SNEGSKA in the germline V gene (reference sequence).